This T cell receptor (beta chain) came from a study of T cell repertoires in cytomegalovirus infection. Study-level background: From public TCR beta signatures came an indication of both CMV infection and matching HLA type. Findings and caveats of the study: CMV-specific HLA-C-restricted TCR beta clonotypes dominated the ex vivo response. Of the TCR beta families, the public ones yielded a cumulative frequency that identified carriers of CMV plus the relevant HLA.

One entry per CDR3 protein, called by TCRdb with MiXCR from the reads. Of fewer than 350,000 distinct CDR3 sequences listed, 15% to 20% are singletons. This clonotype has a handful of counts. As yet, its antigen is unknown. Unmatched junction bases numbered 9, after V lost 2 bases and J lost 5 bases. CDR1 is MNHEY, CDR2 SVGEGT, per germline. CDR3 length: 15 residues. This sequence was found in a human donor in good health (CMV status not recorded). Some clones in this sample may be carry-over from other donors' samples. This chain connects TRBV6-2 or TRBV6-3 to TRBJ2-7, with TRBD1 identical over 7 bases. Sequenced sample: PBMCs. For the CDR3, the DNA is TGTGCCAGCAGTTACCCGAAGACAGGGACCCACGAGCAGTACTTC. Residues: CASSYPKTGTHEQYF.